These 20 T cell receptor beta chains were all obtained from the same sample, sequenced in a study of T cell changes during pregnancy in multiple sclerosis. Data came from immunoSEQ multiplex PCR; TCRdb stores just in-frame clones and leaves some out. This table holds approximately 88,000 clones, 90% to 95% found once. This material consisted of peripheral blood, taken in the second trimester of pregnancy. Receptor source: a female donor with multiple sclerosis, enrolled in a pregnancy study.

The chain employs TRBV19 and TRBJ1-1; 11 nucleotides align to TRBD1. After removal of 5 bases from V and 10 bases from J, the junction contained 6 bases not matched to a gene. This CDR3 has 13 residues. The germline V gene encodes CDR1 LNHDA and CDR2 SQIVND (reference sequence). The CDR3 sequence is CASSSGQGEGAFF. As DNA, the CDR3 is TGTGCCAGTAGTTCGGGACAGGGGGAGGGAGCTTTCTTT. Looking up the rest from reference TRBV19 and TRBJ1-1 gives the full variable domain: DGGITQSPKYLFRKEGQNVTLSCEQNLNHDAMYWYRQDPGQGLRLIYYSQIVNDFQKGDIAEGYSVSREKKESFPLTVTSAQKNPTAFYLCASSSGQGEGAFFGQGTRLTVV.

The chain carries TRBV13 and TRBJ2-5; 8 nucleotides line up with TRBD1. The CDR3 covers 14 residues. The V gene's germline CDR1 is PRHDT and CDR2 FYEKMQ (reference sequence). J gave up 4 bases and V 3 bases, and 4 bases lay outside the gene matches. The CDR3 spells CASSFRTGRETQYF. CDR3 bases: TGTGCCAGCAGCTTTAGGACAGGGAGAGAGACCCAGTACTTC.

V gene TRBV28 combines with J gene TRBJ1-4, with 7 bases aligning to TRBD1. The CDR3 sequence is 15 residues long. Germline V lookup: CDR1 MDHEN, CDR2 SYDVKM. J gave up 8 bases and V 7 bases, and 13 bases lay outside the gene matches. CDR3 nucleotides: TGTGCCAGCACCCCCCGGGACAGTTCTCGGGAAAAACTGTTTTTT. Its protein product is CASTPRDSSREKLFF.

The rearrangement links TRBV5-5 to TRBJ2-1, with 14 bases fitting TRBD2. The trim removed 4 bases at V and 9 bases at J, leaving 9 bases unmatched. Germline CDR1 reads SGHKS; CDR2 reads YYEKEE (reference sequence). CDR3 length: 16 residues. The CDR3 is CASSQSGTSGRGEQFF. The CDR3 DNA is TGTGCCAGCAGCCAATCAGGGACTAGCGGGAGAGGTGAGCAGTTCTTC.

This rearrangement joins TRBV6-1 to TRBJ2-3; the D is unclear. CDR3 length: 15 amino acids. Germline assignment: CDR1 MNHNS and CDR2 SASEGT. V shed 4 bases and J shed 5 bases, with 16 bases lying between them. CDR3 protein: CASSGFKGVVDTQYF. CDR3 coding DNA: TGTGCCAGCAGTGGCTTCAAAGGAGTAGTAGATACGCAGTATTTT.

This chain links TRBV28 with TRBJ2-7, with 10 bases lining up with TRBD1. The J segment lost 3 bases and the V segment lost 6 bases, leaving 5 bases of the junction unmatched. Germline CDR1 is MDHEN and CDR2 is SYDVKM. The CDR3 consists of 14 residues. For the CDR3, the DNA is TGTGCCAGCAGGCGGGACAGGGGCTTCTACGAGCAGTACTTC. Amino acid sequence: CASRRDRGFYEQYF. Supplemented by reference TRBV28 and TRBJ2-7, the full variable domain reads DVKVTQSSRYLVKRTGEKVFLECVQDMDHENMFWYRQDPGLGLRLIYFSYDVKMKEKGDIPEGYSVSREKKERFSLILESASTNQTSMYLCASRRDRGFYEQYFGPGTRLTVT.

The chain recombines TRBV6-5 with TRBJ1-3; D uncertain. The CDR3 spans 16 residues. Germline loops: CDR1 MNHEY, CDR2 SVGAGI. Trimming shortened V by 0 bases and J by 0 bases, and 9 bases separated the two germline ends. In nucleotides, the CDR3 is TGTGCCAGCAGTTACTCGAACCTAAACTCTGGAAACACCATATATTTT. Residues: CASSYSNLNSGNTIYF.

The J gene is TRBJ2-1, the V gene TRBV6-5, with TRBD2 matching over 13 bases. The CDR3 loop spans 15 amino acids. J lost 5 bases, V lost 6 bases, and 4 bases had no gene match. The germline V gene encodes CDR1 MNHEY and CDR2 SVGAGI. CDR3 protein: CASSPGTSGNNEQFF. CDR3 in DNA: TGTGCCAGCAGCCCAGGGACTAGCGGGAACAATGAGCAGTTCTTC.

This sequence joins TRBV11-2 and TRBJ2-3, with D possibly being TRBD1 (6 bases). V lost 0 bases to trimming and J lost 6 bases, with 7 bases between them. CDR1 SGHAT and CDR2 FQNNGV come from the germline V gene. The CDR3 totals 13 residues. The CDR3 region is CASSLDGQDTQYF. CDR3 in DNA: TGTGCCAGCAGCTTAGACGGACAGGATACGCAGTATTTT.

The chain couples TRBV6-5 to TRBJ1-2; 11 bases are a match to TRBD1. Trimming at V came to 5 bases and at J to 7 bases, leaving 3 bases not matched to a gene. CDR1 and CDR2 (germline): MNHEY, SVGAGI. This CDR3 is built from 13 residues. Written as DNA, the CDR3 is TGTGCCAGCAGTCCGGGGACAGGGGGTGGCTACACCTTC. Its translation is CASSPGTGGGYTF.

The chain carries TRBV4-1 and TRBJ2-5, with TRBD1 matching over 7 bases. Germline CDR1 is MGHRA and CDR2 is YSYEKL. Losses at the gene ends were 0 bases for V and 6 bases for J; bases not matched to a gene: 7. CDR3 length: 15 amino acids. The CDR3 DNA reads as TGCGCCAGCAGCCAAGACAACGCAGGGGGACAGACCCAGTACTTC. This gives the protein CASSQDNAGGQTQYF.

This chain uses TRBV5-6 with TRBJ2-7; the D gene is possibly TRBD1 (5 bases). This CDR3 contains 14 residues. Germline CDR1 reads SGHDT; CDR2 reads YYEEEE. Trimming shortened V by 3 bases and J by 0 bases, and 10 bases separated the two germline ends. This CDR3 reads CASSWQGLSYEQYF. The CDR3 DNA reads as TGTGCCAGCAGCTGGCAGGGCCTCTCCTACGAGCAGTACTTC.

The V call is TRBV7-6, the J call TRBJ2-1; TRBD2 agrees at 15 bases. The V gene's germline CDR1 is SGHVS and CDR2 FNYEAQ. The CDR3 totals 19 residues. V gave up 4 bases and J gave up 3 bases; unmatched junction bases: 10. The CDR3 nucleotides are TGTGCCAGCAGCTCGAGGACTAGCGGGAGGGCGGGGGGCTACAATGAGCAGTTCTTC. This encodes CASSSRTSGRAGGYNEQFF.

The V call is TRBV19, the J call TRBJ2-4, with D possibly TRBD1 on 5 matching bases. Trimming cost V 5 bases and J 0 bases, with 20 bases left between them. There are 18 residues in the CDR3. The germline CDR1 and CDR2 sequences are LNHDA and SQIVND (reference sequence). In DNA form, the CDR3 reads TGTGCCAGTAGTCCAACGCCTACAGGCCCCAGAGCCAAAAACATTCAGTACTTC. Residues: CASSPTPTGPRAKNIQYF.

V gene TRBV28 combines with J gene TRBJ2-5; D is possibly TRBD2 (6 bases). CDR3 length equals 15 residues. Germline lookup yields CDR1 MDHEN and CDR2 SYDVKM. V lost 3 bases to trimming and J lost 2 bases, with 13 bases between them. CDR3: CASSLTSGGQETQYF. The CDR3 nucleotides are TGTGCCAGCAGTTTGACTAGTGGGGGGCAAGAGACCCAGTACTTC.

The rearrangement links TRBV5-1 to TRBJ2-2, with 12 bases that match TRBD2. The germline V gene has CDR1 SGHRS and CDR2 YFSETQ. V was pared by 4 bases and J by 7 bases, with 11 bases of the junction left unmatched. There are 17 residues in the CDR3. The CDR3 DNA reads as TGCGCCAGCAGCACCAGGACTAGCGGGAATCGGGGCGGGGAGCTGTTTTTT. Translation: CASSTRTSGNRGGELFF.

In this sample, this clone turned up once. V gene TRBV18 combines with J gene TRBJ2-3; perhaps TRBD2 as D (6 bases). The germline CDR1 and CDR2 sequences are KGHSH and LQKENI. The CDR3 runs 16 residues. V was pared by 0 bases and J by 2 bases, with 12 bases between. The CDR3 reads CASSPPLAGLTDTQYF. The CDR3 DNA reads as TGTGCCAGCTCACCACCGCTCGCGGGACTCACAGATACGCAGTATTTT.

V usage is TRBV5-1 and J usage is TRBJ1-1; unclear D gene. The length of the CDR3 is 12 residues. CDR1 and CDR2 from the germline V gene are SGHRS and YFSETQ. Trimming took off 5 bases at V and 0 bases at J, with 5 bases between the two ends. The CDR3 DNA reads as TGCGCCAGCAGAACTATGAACACTGAAGCTTTCTTT. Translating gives CASRTMNTEAFF. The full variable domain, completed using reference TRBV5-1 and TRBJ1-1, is KAGVTQTPRYLIKTRGQQVTLSCSPISGHRSVSWYQQTPGQGLQFLFEYFSETQRNKGNFPGRFSGRQFSNSRSEMNVSTLELGDSALYLCASRTMNTEAFFGQGTRLTVV.

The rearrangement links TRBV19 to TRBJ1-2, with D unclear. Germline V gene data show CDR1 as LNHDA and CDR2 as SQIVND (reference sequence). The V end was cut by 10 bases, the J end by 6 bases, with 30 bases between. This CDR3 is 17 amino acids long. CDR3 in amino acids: CAIQNLVSVGVFHGYTF. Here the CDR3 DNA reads TGTGCCATTCAGAACCTTGTGTCGGTCGGGGTATTCCATGGCTACACCTTC. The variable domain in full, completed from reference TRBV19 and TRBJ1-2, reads DGGITQSPKYLFRKEGQNVTLSCEQNLNHDAMYWYRQDPGQGLRLIYYSQIVNDFQKGDIAEGYSVSREKKESFPLTVTSAQKNPTAFYLCAIQNLVSVGVFHGYTFGSGTRLTVV.

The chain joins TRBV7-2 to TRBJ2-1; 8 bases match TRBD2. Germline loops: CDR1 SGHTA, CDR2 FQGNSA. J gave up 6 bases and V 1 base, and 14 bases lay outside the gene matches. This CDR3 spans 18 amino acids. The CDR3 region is CASSLVGLAGRVGNEQFF. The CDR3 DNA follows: TGTGCCAGCAGCTTAGTCGGTCTAGCGGGTCGCGTGGGCAATGAGCAGTTCTTC.